This T cell receptor (beta chain) is drawn from a study of glioma-infiltrating T cells after dendritic cell vaccination. Study summary: Dendritic cell vaccination trial patients had either newly diagnosed or recurrent glioblastoma. Study-wide results and caveats: No direct clonality-survival link was found; a diverse polyclonal response may matter.

Concerning this clone: The target antigen is unknown.

The primer mix had 60 V beta and 13 J beta primers. Clones were read by immunoSEQ multiplex PCR, and TCRdb kept only the in-frame ones, dropping some. The top ten clones hold 3% to 4% of a sample with tens of thousands of clones, around 90% of them seen once. The CDR3 runs 14 residues. V was clipped by 2 bases and J by 1 base, with 11 bases between them. Germline V gene sequence: CDR1 GTSNPN, CDR2 SVGIG (reference sequence). This receptor was identified in a human donor with glioblastoma. V is TRBV30 and J is TRBJ2-5, with a weak D call TRBD1 (6 bases). This specimen consisted of blood, obtained before dendritic cell vaccination. CDR3 nucleotide sequence: TGTGCCTGGAGTTCTACAGGGATCCAAGAGACCCAGTACTTC. Its translation is CAWSSTGIQETQYF. Combining the CDR3 with reference TRBV30 and TRBJ2-5 gives the whole variable domain SQTIHQWPATLVQPVGSPLSLECTVEGTSNPNLYWYRQAAGRGLQLLFYSVGIGQISSEVPQNLSASRPQDRQFILSSKKLLLSDSGFYLCAWSSTGIQETQYFGPGTRLLVL.